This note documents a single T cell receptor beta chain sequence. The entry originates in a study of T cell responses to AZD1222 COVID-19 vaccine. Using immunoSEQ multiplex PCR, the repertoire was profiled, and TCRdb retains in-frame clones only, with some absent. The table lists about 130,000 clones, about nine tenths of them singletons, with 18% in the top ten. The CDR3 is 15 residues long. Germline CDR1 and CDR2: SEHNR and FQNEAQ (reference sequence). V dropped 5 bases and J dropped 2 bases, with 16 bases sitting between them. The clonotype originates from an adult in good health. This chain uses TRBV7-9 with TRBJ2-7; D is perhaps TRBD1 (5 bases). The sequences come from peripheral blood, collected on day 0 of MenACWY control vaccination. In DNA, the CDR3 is TGTGCCAGCAGCCCGAGGAAGGGGATTACCTACGAGCAGTACTTC. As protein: CASSPRKGITYEQYF.